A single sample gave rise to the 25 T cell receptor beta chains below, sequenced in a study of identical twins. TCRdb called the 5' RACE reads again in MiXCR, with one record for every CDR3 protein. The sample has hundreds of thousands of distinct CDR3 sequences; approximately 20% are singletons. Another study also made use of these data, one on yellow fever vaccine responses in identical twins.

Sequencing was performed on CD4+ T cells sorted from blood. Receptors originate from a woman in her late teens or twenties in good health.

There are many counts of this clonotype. This chain's CDR3 is CASSLLAQETQYF. CDR3 coding DNA: TGTGCCAGCAGCCTACTAGCGCAAGAGACCCAGTACTTC. This chain uses TRBV7-8 with TRBJ2-5; 7 bases are shared with TRBD2. V was clipped by 5 bases and J by 2 bases; unmatched bases: 2. CDR3 size: 13 residues. Per the germline V gene, CDR1 is SGHVS and CDR2 is FQNEAQ.

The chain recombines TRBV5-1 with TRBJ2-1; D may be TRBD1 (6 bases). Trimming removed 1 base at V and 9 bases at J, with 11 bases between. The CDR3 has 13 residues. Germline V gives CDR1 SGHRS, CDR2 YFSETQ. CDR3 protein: CASSLWTEGEQFF. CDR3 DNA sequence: TGCGCCAGCAGCTTGTGGACAGAAGGTGAGCAGTTCTTC.

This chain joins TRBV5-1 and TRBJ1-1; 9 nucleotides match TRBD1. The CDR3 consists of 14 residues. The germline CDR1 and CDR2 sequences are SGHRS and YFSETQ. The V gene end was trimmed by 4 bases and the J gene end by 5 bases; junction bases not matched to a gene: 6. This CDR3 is CASSVGTGQTEAFF. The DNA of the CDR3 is TGCGCCAGCAGCGTGGGGACAGGGCAGACTGAAGCTTTCTTT.

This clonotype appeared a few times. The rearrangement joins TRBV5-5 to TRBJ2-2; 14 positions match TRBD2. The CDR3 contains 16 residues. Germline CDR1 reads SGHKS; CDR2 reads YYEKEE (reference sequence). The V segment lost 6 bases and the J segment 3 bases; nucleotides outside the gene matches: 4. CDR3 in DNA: TGTGCCAGCATCAAGGGACTAGCGGGGGACACCGGGGAGCTGTTTTTT. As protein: CASIKGLAGDTGELFF.

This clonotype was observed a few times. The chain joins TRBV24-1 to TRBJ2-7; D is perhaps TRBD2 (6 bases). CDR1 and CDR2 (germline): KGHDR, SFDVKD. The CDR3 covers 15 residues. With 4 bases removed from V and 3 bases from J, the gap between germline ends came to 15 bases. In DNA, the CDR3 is TGTGCCACCAGTGAAGCCGGGACGGGGGTCTACGAGCAGTACTTC. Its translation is CATSEAGTGVYEQYF.

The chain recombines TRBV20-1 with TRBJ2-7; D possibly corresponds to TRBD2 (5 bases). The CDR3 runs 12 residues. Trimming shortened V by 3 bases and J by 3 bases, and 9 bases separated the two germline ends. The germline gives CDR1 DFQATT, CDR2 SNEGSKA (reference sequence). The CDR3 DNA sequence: TGCAGTGCTAGCGGGAAAGGCTACGAGCAGTACTTC. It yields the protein CSASGKGYEQYF.

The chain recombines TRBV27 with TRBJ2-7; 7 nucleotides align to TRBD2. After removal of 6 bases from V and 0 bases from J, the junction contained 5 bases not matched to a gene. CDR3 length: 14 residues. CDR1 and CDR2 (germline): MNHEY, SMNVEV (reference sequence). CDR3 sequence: CASSHGTNSYEQYF. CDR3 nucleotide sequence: TGTGCCAGCAGCCACGGGACTAACTCCTACGAGCAGTACTTC.

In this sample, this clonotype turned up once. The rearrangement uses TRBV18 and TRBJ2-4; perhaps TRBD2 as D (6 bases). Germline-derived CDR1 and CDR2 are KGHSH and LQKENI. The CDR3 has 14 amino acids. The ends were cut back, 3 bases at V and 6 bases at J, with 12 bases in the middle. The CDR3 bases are TGTGCCAGCTCACCCCGTAACGGGGGAAACATTCAGTACTTC. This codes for CASSPRNGGNIQYF.

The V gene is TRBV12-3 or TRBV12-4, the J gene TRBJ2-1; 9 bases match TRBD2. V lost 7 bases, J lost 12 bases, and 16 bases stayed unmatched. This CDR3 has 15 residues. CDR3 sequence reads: CASIEAGLAHTTQFF. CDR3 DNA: TGTGCCAGCATCGAAGCGGGACTAGCCCACACAACGCAGTTCTTC.

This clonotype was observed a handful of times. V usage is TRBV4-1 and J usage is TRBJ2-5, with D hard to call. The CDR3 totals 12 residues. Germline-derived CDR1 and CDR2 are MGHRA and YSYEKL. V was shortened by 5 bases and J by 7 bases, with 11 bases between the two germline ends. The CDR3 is CASSSAWGTQYF. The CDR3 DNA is TGCGCCAGCAGCAGTGCATGGGGGACCCAGTACTTC.

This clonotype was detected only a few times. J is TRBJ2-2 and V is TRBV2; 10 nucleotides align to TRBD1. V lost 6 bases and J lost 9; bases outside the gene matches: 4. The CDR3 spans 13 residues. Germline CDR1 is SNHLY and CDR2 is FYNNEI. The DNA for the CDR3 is TGTGCCAGCAGGGGACAGGGGCTCAGGGAGCTGTTTTTT. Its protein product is CASRGQGLRELFF.

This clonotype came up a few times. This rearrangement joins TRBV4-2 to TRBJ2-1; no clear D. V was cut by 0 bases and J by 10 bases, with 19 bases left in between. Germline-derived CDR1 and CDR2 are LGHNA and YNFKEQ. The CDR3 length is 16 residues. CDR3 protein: CASSQEISAHFMEQFF. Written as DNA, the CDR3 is TGTGCCAGCAGCCAAGAGATAAGCGCCCACTTTATGGAGCAGTTCTTC.

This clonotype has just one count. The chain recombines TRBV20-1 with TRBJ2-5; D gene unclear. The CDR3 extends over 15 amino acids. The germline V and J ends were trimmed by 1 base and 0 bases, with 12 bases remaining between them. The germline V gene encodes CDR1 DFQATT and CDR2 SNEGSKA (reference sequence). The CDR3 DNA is TGCAGTGCTAGAGGCGGTAGCTCGTACCAAGAGACCCAGTACTTC. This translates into CSARGGSSYQETQYF.

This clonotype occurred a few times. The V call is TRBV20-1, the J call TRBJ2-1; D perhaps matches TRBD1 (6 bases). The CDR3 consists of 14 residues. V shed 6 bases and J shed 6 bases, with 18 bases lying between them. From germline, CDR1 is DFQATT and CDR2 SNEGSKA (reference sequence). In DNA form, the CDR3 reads TGCAGTGCGATTACTTACAGGGTCGTCAATGAGCAGTTCTTC. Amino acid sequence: CSAITYRVVNEQFF.

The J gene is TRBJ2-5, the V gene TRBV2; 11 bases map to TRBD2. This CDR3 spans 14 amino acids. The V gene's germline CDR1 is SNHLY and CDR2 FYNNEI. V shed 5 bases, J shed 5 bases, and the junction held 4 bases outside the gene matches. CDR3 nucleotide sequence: TGTGCCAGCAGTAATAGCGGGGGGGCGGAGACCCAGTACTTC. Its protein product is CASSNSGGAETQYF.

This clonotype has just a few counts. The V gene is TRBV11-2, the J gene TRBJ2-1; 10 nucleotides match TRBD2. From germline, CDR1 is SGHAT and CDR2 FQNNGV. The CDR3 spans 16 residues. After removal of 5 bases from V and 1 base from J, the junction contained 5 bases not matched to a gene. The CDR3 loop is CASSASGSDSYNEQFF. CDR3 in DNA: TGTGCCAGCAGCGCTAGCGGGAGTGATTCCTACAATGAGCAGTTCTTC.

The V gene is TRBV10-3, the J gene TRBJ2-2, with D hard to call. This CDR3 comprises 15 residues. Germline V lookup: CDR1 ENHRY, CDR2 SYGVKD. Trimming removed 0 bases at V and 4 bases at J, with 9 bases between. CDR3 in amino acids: CAISESWALTGELFF. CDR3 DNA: TGTGCCATCAGTGAGTCTTGGGCCCTCACCGGGGAGCTGTTTTTT.

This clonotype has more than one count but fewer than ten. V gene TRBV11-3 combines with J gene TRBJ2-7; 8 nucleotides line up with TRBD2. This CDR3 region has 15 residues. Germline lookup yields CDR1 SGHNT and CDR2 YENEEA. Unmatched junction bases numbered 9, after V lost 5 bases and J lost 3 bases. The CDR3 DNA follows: TGTGCCAGCAGCGCGACATGGACTAGCAGCTACGAGCAGTACTTC. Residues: CASSATWTSSYEQYF. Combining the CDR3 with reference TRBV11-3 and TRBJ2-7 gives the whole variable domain EAGVVQSPRYKIIEKKQPVAFWCNPISGHNTLYWYLQNLGQGPELLIRYENEEAVDDSQLPKDRFSAERLKGVDSTLKIQPAELGDSAVYLCASSATWTSSYEQYFGPGTRLTVT.

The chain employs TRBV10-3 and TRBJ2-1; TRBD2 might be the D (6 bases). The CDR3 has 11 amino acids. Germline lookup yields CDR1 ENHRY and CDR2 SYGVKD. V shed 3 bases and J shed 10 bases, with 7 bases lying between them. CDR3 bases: TGTGCCATCAGTGACGGAGGGGAGCAGTTCTTC. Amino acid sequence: CAISDGGEQFF.

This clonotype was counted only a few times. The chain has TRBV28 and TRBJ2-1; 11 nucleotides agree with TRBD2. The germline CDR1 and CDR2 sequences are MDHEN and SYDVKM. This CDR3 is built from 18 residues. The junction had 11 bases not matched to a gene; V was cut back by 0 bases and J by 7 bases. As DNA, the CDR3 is TGTGCCAGCAGTTTATGGAATATAGCGGGAGGGGGCTATAATGAGCAGTTCTTC. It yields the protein CASSLWNIAGGGYNEQFF.

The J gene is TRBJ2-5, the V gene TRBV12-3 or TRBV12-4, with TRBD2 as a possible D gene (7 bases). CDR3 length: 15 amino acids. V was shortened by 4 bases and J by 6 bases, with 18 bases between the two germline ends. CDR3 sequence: CASSSSNGGRQTQYF. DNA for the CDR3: TGTGCCAGCAGTTCATCGAACGGGGGGCGGCAGACCCAGTACTTC.

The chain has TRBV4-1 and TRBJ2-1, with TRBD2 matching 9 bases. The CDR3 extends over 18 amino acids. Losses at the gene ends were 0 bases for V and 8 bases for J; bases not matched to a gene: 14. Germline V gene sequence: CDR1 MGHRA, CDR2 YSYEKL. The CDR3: CASSQDIFRASGEYEQFF. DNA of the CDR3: TGCGCCAGCAGCCAAGATATTTTTAGGGCTAGCGGGGAATATGAGCAGTTCTTC.

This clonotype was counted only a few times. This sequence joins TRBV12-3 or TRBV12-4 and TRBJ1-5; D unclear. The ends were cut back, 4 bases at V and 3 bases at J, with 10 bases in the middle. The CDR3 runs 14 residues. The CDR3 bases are TGTGCCAGCAGTTCCGGACCGAACAATCAGCCCCAGCATTTT. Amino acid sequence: CASSSGPNNQPQHF.

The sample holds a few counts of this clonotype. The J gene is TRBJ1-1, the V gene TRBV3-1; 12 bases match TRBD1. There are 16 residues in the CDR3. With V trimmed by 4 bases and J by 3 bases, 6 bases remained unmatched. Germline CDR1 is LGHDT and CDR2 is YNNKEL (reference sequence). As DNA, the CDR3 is TGTGCCAGCAGCCCCAGGGACAGGGGGCCTCACACTGAAGCTTTCTTT. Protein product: CASSPRDRGPHTEAFF.

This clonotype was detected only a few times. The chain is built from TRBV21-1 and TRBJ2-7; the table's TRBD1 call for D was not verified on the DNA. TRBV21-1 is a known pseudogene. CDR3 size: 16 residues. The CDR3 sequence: CASSKRRRIRAYEQYF. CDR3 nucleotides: TGTGCCAGCAGCAAAAGGCGGCGGATAAGGGCCTACGAGCAGTACTTC.